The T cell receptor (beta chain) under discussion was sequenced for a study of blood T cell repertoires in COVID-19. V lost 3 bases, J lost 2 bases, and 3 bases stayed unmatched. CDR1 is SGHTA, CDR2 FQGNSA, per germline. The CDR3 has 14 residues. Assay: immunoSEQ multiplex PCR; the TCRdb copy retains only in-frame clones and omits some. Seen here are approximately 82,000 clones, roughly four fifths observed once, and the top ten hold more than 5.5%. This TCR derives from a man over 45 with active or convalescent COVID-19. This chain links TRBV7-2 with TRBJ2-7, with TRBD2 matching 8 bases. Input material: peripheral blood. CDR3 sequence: CASSFPGGTYEQYF. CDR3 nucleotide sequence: TGTGCCAGCAGCTTCCCGGGGGGGACCTACGAGCAGTACTTC.